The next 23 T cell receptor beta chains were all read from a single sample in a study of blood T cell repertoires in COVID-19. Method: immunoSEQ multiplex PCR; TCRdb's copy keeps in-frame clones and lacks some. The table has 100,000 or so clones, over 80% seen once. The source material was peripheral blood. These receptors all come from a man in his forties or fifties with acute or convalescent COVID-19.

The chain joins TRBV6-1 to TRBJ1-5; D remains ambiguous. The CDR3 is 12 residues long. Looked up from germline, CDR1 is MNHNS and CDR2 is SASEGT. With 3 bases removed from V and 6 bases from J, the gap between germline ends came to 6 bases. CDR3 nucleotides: TGTGCCAGCAGTGACCCCAGTCAGCCCCAGCATTTT. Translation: CASSDPSQPQHF.

Here the CDR3 DNA reads TGTGCCAGCAACCTAGACAGGGGGGCCCATCGCTATGGCTACACCTTC. Amino acid sequence: CASNLDRGAHRYGYTF. The chain is built from TRBV13 and TRBJ1-2; 9 bases are shared with TRBD1. The V and J ends lost 7 bases and 4 bases, in that order; junction bases with no gene match: 13. The germline V gene encodes CDR1 PRHDT and CDR2 FYEKMQ (reference sequence). The CDR3 totals 16 residues. Full variable domain (remainder filled in from reference TRBV13 and TRBJ1-2): AAGVIQSPRHLIKEKRETATLKCYPIPRHDTVYWYQQGPGQDPQFLISFYEKMQSDKGSIPDRFSAQQFSDYHSELNMSSLELGDSALYFCASNLDRGAHRYGYTFGSGTRLTVV.

CDR3 sequence reads: CASSLGLMNTEAFF. The CDR3 DNA follows: TGCGCCAGCAGCTTGGGGCTGATGAACACTGAAGCTTTCTTT. This chain uses TRBV5-1 with TRBJ1-1; D remains unclear. The V gene's germline CDR1 is SGHRS and CDR2 YFSETQ. The V and J ends lost 0 bases and 0 bases respectively, with 6 bases between them. The length of the CDR3 is 14 residues.

CDR3 sequence (DNA): TGTGCCAGCAGTTACCCGCCTAAACTCCGTGATCCTAACTATGGCTACACCTTC. Translation: CASSYPPKLRDPNYGYTF. J is TRBJ1-2 and V is TRBV6-2 or TRBV6-3; no clear D gene. The germline CDR1 and CDR2 sequences are MNHEY and SVGEGT. This CDR3 spans 18 amino acids. The ends were cut back, 2 bases at V and 0 bases at J, with 19 bases in the middle.

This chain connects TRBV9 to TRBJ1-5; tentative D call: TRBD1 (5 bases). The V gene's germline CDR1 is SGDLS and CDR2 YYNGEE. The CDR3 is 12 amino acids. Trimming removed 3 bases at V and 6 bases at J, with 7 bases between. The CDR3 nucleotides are TGTGCCAGCAGCGCGGGGGGTCAGCCCCAGCATTTT. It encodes CASSAGGQPQHF.

In DNA, the CDR3 is TGTGCCAGCAGCCCCCGCGTGGACAGGTACCAAGAGACCCAGTACTTC. It specifies CASSPRVDRYQETQYF. This rearrangement joins TRBV7-2 to TRBJ2-5, with TRBD1 matching over 7 bases. This CDR3 contains 16 residues. Germline V gives CDR1 SGHTA, CDR2 FQGNSA. Losses at the gene ends were 5 bases for V and 0 bases for J; bases not matched to a gene: 9.

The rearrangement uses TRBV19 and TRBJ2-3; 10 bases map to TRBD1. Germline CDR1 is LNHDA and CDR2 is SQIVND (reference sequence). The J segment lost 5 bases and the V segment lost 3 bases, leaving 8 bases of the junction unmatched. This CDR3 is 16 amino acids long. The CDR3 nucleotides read TGTGCCAGTAGTATTGCGGGACAGGGGCCTTTAGATACGCAGTATTTT. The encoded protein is CASSIAGQGPLDTQYF.

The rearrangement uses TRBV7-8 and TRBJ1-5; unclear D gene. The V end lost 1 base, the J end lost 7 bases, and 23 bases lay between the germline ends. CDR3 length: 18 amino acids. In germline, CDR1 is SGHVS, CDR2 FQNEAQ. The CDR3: CASSLGVQGLLTGQPQHF. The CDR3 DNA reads TGTGCCAGCAGCTTAGGGGTCCAAGGACTCCTAACCGGCCAGCCCCAGCATTTT. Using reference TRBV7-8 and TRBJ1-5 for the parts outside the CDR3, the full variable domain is GAGVSQSPRYKVAKRGQDVALRCDPISGHVSLFWYQQALGQGPEFLTYFQNEAQLDKSGLPSDRFFAERPEGSVSTLKIQRTQQEDSAVYLCASSLGVQGLLTGQPQHFGDGTRLSIL.

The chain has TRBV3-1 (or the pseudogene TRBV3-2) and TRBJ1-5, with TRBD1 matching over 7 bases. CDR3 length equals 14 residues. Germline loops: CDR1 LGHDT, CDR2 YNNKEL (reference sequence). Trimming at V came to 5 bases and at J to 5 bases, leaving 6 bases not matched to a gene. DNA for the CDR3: TGTGCCAGCAGCTTCGGGACAGATGATCAGCCCCAGCATTTT. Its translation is CASSFGTDDQPQHF.

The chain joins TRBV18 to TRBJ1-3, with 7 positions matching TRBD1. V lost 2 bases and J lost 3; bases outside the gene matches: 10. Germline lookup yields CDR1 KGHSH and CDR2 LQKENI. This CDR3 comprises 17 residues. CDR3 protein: CASSPDRGRGYGNTIYF. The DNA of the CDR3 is TGTGCCAGCTCACCAGACCGTGGCAGGGGGTATGGAAACACCATATATTTT.

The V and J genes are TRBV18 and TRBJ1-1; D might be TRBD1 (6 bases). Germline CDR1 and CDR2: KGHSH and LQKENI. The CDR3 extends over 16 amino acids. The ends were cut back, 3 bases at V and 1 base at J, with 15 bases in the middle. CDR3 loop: CASSPSLGAGNTEAFF. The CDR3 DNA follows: TGTGCCAGCTCACCGAGTCTGGGGGCTGGGAACACTGAAGCTTTCTTT.

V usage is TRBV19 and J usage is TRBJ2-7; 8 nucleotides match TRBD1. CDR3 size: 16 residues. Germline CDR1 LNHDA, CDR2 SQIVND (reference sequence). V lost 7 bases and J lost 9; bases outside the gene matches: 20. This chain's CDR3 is CASTRKGQEDPQGQYF. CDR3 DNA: TGTGCCAGTACCCGAAAGGGACAGGAAGATCCGCAAGGGCAGTACTTC.

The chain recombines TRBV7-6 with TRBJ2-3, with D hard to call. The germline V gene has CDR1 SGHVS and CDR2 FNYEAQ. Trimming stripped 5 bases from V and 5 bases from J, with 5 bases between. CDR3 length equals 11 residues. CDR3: CASSPLDTQYF. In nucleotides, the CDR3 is TGTGCCAGCAGCCCCCTAGATACGCAGTATTTT.

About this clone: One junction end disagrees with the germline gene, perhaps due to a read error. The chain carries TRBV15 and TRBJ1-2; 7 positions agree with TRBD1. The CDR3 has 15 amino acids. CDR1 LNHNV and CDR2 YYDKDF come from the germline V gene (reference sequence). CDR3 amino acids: CAASRGYDRVGGYTF. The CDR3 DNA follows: TGTGCCGCCAGCAGAGGTTACGACAGGGTCGGTGGCTACACCTTC. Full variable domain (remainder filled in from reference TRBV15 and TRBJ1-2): DAMVIQNPRYQVTQFGKPVTLSCSQTLNHNVMYWYQQKSSQAPKLLFHYYDKDFNNEADTPDNFQSRRPNTSFCFLDIRSPGLGDTAMYLCAASRGYDRVGGYTFGSGTRLTVV.

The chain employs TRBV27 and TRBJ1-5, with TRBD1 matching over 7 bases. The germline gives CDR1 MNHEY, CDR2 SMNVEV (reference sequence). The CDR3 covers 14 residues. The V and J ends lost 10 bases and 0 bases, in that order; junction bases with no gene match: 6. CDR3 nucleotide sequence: TGTGCCACCCGAGGGGGCAATAGCAATCAGCCCCAGCATTTT. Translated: CATRGGNSNQPQHF.

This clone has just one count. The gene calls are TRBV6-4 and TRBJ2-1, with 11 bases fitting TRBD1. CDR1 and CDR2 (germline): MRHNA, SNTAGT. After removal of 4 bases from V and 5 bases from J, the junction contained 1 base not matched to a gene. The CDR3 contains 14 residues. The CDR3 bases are TGTGCCAGCAGTGTGGACAGGGGGCACAATGAGCAGTTCTTC. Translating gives CASSVDRGHNEQFF.

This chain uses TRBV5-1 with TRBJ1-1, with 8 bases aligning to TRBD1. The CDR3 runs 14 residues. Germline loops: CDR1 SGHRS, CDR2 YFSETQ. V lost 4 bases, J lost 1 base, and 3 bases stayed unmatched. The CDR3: CASSGQGPNTEAFF. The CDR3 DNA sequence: TGCGCCAGCAGCGGACAGGGCCCGAACACTGAAGCTTTCTTT.

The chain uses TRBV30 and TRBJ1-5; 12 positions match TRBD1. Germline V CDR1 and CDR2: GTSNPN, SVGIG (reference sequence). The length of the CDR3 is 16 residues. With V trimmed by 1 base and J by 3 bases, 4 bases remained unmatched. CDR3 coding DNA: TGTGCCTGGAGTGCAAGGGACAGGGGGCTCAATCAGCCCCAGCATTTT. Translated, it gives CAWSARDRGLNQPQHF.

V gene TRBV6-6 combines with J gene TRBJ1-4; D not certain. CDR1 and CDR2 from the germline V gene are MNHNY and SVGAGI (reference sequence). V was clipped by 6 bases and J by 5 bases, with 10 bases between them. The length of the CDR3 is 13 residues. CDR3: CASRETANEKLFF. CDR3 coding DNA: TGTGCCAGCAGGGAGACGGCGAATGAAAAACTGTTTTTT.

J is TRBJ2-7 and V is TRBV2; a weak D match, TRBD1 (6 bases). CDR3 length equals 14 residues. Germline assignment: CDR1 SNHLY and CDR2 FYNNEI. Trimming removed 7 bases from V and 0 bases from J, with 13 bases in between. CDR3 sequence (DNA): TGTGCCAGCATCGAACAGGGTTCCTCCTACGAGCAGTACTTC. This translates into CASIEQGSSYEQYF.

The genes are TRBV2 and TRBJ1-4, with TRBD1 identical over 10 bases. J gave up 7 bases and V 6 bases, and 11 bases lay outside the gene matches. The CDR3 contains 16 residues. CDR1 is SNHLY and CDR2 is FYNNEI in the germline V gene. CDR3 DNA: TGTGCCAGCAGGGACAGGACAGGGGGGGAACGTGAAAAACTGTTTTTT. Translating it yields CASRDRTGGEREKLFF.

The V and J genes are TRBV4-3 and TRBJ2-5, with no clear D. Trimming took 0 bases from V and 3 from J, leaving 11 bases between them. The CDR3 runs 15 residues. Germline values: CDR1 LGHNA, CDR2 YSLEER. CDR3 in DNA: TGCGCCAGCAGCCAAGATTGGCCTACTAAAGAGACCCAGTACTTC. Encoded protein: CASSQDWPTKETQYF.

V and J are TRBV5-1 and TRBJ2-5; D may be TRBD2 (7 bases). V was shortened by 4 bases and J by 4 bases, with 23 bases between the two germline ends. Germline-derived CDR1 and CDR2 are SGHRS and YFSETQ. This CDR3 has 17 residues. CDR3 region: CASSATLGGRTGETQYF. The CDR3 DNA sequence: TGCGCCAGCAGCGCGACCCTGGGGGGGCGCACGGGAGAGACCCAGTACTTC.